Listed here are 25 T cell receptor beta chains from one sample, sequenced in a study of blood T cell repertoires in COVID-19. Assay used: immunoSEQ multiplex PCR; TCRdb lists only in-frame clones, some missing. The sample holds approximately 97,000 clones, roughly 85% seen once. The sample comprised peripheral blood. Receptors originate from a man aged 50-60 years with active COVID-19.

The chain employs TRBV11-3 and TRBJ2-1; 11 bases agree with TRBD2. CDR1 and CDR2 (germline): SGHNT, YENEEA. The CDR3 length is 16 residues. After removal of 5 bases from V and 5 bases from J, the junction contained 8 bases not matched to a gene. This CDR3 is CASSATGTSGNNEQFF. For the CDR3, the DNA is TGTGCCAGCAGCGCAACCGGGACTAGCGGTAACAATGAGCAGTTCTTC.

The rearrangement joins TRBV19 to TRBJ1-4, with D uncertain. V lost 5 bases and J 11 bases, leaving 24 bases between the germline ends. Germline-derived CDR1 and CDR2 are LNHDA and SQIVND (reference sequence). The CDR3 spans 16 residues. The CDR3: CASSLGWPAGTGKLFF. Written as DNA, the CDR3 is TGTGCCAGTAGTTTGGGTTGGCCTGCGGGCACTGGGAAACTGTTTTTT.

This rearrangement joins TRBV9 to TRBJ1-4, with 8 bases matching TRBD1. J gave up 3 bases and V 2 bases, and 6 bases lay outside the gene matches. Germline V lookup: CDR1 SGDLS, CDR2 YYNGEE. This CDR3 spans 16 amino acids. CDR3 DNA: TGTGCCAGCAGCGTTATGACAGGGGTCTCTAATGAAAAACTGTTTTTT. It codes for CASSVMTGVSNEKLFF.

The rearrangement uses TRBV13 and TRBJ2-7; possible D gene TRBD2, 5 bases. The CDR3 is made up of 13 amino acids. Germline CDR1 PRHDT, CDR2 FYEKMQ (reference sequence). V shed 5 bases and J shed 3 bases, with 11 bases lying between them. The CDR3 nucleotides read TGTGCCAGCAGCCAGCGGACTTTCTACGAGCAGTACTTC. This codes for CASSQRTFYEQYF. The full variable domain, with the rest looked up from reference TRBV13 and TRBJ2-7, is AAGVIQSPRHLIKEKRETATLKCYPIPRHDTVYWYQQGPGQDPQFLISFYEKMQSDKGSIPDRFSAQQFSDYHSELNMSSLELGDSALYFCASSQRTFYEQYFGPGTRLTVT.

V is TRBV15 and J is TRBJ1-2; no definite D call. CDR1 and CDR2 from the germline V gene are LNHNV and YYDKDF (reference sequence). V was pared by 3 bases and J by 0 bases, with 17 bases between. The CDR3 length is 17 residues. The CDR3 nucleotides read TGTGCCACCAGCAGGAGTGACAAGGCTGGCACTAACTATGGCTACACCTTC. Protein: CATSRSDKAGTNYGYTF.

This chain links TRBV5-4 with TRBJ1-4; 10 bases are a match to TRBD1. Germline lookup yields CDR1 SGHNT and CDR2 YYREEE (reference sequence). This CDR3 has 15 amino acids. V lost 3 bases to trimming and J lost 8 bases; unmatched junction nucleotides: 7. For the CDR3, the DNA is TGTGCCAGCAGCTCAACCGGGACAGGGGACGAAAAACTGTTTTTT. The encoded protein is CASSSTGTGDEKLFF.

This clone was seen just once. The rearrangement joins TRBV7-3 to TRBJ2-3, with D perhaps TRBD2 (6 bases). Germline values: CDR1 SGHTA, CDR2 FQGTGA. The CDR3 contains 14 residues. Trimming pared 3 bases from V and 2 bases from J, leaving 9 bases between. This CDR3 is CASSFGLPTDTQYF. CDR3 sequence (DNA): TGTGCCAGCAGCTTTGGACTACCCACAGATACGCAGTATTTT. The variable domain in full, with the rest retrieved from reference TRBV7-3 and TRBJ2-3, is GAGVSQTPSNKVTEKGKYVELRCDPISGHTALYWYRQSLGQGPEFLIYFQGTGAADDSGLPNDRFFAVRPEGSVSTLKIQRTERGDSAVYLCASSFGLPTDTQYFGPGTRLTVL.

The DNA for the CDR3 is TGTGCCAGTAGCCGACAGGGGGTTGGCTACACCTTC. Translated, it gives CASSRQGVGYTF. This chain uses TRBV19 with TRBJ1-2; 9 nucleotides line up with TRBD1. This CDR3 has 12 amino acids. Germline CDR1 reads LNHDA; CDR2 reads SQIVND (reference sequence). V shed 6 bases and J 7 bases; nucleotides not matched to a gene: 3.

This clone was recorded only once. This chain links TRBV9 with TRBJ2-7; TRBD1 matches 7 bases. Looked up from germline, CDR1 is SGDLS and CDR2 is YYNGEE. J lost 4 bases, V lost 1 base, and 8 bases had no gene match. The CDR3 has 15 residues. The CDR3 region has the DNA TGTGCCAGCAGCGTACGAGGGGGCTCGCCGTACGAGCAGTACTTC. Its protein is CASSVRGGSPYEQYF. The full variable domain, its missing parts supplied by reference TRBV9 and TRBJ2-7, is DSGVTQTPKHLITATGQRVTLRCSPRSGDLSVYWYQQSLDQGLQFLIQYYNGEERAKGNILERFSAQQFPDLHSELNLSSLELGDSALYFCASSVRGGSPYEQYFGPGTRLTVT.

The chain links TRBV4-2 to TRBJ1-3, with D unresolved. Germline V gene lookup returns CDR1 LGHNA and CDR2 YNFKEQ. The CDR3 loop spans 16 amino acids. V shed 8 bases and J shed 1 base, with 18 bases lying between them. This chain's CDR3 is CASWGGSSLSGNTIYF. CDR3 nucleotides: TGTGCCAGCTGGGGAGGCAGCTCCCTATCTGGAAACACCATATATTTT.

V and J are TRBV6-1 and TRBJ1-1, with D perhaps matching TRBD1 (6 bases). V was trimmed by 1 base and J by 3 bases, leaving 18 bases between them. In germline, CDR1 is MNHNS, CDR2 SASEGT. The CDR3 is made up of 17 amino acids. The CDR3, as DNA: TGTGCCAGCAGTGAAGATTTCGACGTAGGGGGGGACACTGAAGCTTTCTTT. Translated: CASSEDFDVGGDTEAFF.

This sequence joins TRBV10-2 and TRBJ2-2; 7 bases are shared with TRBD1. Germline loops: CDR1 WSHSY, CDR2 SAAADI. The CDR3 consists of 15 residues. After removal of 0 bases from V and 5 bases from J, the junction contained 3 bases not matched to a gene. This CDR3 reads CASSESTGKTGELFF. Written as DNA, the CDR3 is TGCGCCAGCAGTGAGTCGACAGGGAAGACCGGGGAGCTGTTTTTT.

The CDR3 nucleotides read TGTGCCAGCGTGGGACAGGTGGGAGATACGCAGTATTTT. Residues: CASVGQVGDTQYF. This sequence joins TRBV12-3 or TRBV12-4 and TRBJ2-3, with 8 bases aligning to TRBD1. J gave up 5 bases and V 8 bases, and 6 bases lay outside the gene matches. The CDR3 has 13 amino acids.

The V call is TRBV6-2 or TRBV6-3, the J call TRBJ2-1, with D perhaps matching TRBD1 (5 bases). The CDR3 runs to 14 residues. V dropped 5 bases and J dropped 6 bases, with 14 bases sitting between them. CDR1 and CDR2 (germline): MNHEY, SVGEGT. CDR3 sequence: CASSLGRVLNEQFF. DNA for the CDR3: TGTGCCAGCAGTCTCGGCAGGGTACTCAATGAGCAGTTCTTC.

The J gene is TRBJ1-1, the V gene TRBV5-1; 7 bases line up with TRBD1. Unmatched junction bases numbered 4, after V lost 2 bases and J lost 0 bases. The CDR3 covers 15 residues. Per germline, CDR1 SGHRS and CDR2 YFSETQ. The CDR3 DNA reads TGCGCCAGCAGCTTATCGGGACAGATGAACACTGAAGCTTTCTTT. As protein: CASSLSGQMNTEAFF.

In DNA form, the CDR3 reads TGCGCCAGCAGTGAGACAGGGACGTCTGGCTACACCTTC. It specifies CASSETGTSGYTF. This rearrangement joins TRBV10-2 to TRBJ1-2, with TRBD1 as a possible D gene (6 bases). V was pared by 2 bases and J by 7 bases, with 11 bases between. Germline CDR1 WSHSY, CDR2 SAAADI. CDR3 length: 13 residues.

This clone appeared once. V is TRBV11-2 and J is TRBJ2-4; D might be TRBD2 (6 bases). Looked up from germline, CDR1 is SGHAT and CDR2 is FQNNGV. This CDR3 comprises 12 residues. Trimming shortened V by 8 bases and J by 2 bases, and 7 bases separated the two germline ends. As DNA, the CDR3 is TGTGCCAGCCGGGAGCCCAAAAACATTCAGTACTTC. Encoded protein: CASREPKNIQYF.

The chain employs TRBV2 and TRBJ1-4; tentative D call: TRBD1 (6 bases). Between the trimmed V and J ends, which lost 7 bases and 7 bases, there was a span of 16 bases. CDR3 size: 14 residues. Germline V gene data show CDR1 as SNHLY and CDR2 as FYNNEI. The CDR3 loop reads CASTKQGLSEKLFF. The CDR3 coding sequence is TGTGCCAGCACCAAACAGGGTCTCAGTGAAAAACTGTTTTTT.

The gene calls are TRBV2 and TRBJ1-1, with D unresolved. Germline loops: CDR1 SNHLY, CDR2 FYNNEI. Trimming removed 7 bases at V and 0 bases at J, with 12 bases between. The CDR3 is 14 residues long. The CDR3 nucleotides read TGTGCCAGCAATAAATACGCGTTGAACACTGAAGCTTTCTTT. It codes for CASNKYALNTEAFF.

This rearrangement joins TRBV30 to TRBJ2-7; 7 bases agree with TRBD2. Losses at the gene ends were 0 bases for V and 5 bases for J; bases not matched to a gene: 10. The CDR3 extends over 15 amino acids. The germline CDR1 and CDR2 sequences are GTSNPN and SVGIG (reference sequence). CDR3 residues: CAWSVRGGGRNEQYF. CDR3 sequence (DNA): TGTGCCTGGAGTGTACGTGGCGGGGGTAGGAACGAGCAGTACTTC.

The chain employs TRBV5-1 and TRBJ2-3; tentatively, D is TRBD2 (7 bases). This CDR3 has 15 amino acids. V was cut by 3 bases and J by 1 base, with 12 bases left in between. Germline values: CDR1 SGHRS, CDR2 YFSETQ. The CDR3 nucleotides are TGCGCCAGCAGCTCCTGGGGGGGCCGCACAGATACGCAGTATTTT. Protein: CASSSWGGRTDTQYF. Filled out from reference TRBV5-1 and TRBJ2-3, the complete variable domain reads KAGVTQTPRYLIKTRGQQVTLSCSPISGHRSVSWYQQTPGQGLQFLFEYFSETQRNKGNFPGRFSGRQFSNSRSEMNVSTLELGDSALYLCASSSWGGRTDTQYFGPGTRLTVL.

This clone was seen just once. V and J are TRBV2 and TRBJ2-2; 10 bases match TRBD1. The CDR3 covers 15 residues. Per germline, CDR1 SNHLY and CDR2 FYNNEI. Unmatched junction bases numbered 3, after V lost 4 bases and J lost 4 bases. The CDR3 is CASSADRGLTGELFF. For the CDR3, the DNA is TGTGCCAGCAGTGCTGACAGGGGGCTCACCGGGGAGCTGTTTTTT.

CDR3 bases: TGTGCCAGCAGCGTCGGAGGGGTCAACACCGGGGAGCTGTTTTTT. It specifies CASSVGGVNTGELFF. The rearrangement links TRBV9 to TRBJ2-2; D might be TRBD2 (6 bases). CDR1 and CDR2 from the germline V gene are SGDLS and YYNGEE. Deletions cut 2 bases from V and 2 bases from J, with 10 bases between. This CDR3 is 15 amino acids long.

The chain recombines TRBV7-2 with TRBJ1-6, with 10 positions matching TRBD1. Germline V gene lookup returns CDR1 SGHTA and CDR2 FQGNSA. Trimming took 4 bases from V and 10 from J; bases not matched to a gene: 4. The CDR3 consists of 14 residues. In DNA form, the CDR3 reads TGTGCCAGCAGCTCAGGGACAGGGGAATCACCCCTCCACTTT. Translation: CASSSGTGESPLHF.

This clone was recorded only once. This CDR3 is CASSWDRAANYGYTF. The DNA of the CDR3 is TGTGCCAGCAGTTGGGACAGGGCCGCTAACTATGGCTACACCTTC. V and J are TRBV2 and TRBJ1-2, with 9 bases identical to TRBD1. The CDR3 totals 15 residues. Germline CDR1 SNHLY, CDR2 FYNNEI. V gave up 5 bases and J gave up 0 bases; unmatched junction bases: 4.